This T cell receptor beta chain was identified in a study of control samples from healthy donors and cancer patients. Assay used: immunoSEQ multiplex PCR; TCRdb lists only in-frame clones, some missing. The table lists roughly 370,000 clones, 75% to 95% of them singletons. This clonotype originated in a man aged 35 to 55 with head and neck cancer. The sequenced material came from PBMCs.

The CDR3 nucleotides are TGTGCCAGCAGTCTCGGGACAGGGATTGGTAGCAATCAGCCCCAGCATTTT. This encodes CASSLGTGIGSNQPQHF. The chain carries TRBV6-2 or TRBV6-3 and TRBJ1-5; 9 bases fit TRBD1. The CDR3 contains 17 residues. The germline V gene encodes CDR1 MNHEY and CDR2 SVGEGT. With 5 bases clipped from V and 0 bases from J, the junction kept 8 bases outside the gene matches.